This entry lists 5 T cell receptor beta chains sequenced from one sample in a study of shared clonotypes between healthy human individuals. Naivety among CD8 cells was defined by CD45RO negativity and positive CCR7 selection, thereby excluding terminally differentiated effector memory CD45RA+ cells. Repertoires were generated with immunoSEQ multiplex PCR, while TCRdb's copy carries only in-frame clones and drops some. The sample contains 700,000 to 950,000 clones, 90% to 98% of which appear only once. The sequencing input was naive CD8+ T cells sorted from blood. These receptors were collected from a young man in good health.

The rearrangement links TRBV11-2 to TRBJ2-1; 7 bases match TRBD1. The CDR3 extends over 16 amino acids. J gave up 0 bases and V 5 bases, and 7 bases lay outside the gene matches. Germline CDR1 and CDR2: SGHAT and FQNNGV. CDR3 amino acids: CASSPGDSSSYNEQFF. The CDR3 nucleotides are TGTGCCAGCAGCCCTGGGGACAGCAGCTCCTACAATGAGCAGTTCTTC. Combining the CDR3 with reference TRBV11-2 and TRBJ2-1 gives the whole variable domain EAGVAQSPRYKIIEKRQSVAFWCNPISGHATLYWYQQILGQGPKLLIQFQNNGVVDDSQLPKDRFSAERLKGVDSTLKIQPAKLEDSAVYLCASSPGDSSSYNEQFFGPGTRLTVL.

The chain links TRBV7-9 to TRBJ2-7; 9 positions match TRBD2. With V trimmed by 4 bases and J by 5 bases, 3 bases remained unmatched. This CDR3 comprises 13 residues. From germline, CDR1 is SEHNR and CDR2 FQNEAQ (reference sequence). The DNA for the CDR3 is TGTGCCAGCAGCTCGACTAGCGGCCACGAGCAGTACTTC. Residues: CASSSTSGHEQYF. The variable domain in full, with the rest retrieved from reference TRBV7-9 and TRBJ2-7, is DTGVSQNPRHKITKRGQNVTFRCDPISEHNRLYWYRQTLGQGPEFLTYFQNEAQLEKSRLLSDRFSAERPKGSFSTLEIQRTEQGDSAMYLCASSSTSGHEQYFGPGTRLTVT.

This clone was detected a few times. The V and J genes are TRBV6-1 and TRBJ2-7; a weak D match, TRBD1 (5 bases). Germline V lookup: CDR1 MNHNS, CDR2 SASEGT. Deletions cut 4 bases from V and 4 bases from J, with 8 bases between. The CDR3 runs to 12 residues. CDR3 region: CASSGRQYEQYF. The DNA for the CDR3 is TGTGCCAGCAGTGGCAGACAGTACGAGCAGTACTTC.

The chain employs TRBV7-8 and TRBJ1-4, with 9 bases that match TRBD1. CDR1 and CDR2 from the germline V gene are SGHVS and FQNEAQ. Trimming at V came to 0 bases and at J to 4 bases, leaving 3 bases not matched to a gene. The CDR3 covers 16 residues. The CDR3 coding sequence is TGTGCCAGCAGCTTAGCGAGGACAGGGGATAATGAAAAACTGTTTTTT. This codes for CASSLARTGDNEKLFF.

V is TRBV6-6 and J is TRBJ2-1; D is ambiguous. V was shortened by 6 bases and J by 5 bases, with 14 bases between the two germline ends. CDR3 length equals 14 residues. Germline CDR1 reads MNHNY; CDR2 reads SVGAGI (reference sequence). CDR3 region: CASSPEDPNNEQFF. The CDR3 DNA follows: TGTGCCAGCAGCCCTGAAGACCCGAACAATGAGCAGTTCTTC.